The subject of this entry is one T cell receptor beta chain. The antigen remains unidentified. The data originate from a study of cytomegalovirus exposure and HLA in healthy donors. Background on the study: Earlier findings included 90 million to 120 million unique TCR beta sequences obtained from roughly 200 million T cells. Study-level results: Rare sequences made up most TCRs, while some public TCRs were found in many donors. Investigators reported 164 TCR beta chains as tied to cytomegalovirus. Fewer N-insertions (relative to the approximately 700-donor mean) were reportedly seen in an Asian-associated ancestry cluster in a later analysis.

PCR involved 60 Vbeta and 13 Jbeta primers. Sequencing was performed with immunoSEQ multiplex PCR; in TCRdb, only in-frame clones are kept and a portion is missing. The top ten hold less than 3% of the sample, which has some 200,000 clones, around 62% seen once. V lost 11 bases and J 5 bases, leaving 15 bases between the germline ends. Germline values: CDR1 ENHRY, CDR2 SYGVKD. This CDR3 region has 12 residues. The TCR comes from a middle-aged man in good health and CMV-seronegative. The chain combines TRBV10-3 with TRBJ1-2; a possible D gene is TRBD1 (5 bases). Sequenced material: PBMCs. CDR3 DNA sequence: TGTGCCTCACACTCAGGGAATTATGGCTACACCTTC. It is translated as CASHSGNYGYTF.